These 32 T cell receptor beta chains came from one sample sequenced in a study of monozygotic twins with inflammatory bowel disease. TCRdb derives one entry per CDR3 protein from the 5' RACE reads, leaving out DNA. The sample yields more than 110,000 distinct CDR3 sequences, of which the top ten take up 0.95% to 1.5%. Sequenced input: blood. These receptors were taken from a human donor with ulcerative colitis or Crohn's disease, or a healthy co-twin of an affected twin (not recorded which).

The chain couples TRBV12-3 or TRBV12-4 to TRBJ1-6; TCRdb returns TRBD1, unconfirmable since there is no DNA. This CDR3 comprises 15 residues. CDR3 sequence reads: CASTLAGGAGSPLHF.

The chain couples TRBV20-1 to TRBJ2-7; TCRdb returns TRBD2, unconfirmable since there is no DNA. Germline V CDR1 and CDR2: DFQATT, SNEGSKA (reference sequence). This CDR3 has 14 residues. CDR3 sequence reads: CSPKGTSGRHEQYF.

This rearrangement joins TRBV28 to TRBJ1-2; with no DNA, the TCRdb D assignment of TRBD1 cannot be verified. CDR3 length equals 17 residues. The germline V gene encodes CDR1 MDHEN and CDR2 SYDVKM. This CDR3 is CASSSYRDRVLRGGYTF.

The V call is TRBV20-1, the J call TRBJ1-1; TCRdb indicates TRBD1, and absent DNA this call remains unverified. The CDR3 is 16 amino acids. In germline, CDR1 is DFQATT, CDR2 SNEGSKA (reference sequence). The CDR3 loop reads CSARAADRGGDTEAFF.

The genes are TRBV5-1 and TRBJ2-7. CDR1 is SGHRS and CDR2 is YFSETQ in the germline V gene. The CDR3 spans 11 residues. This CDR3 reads CASRGSAEQYF.

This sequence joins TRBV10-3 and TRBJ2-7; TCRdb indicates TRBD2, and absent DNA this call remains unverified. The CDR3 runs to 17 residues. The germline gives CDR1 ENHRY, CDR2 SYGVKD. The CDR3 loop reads CAISESTSGPSLREQYF.

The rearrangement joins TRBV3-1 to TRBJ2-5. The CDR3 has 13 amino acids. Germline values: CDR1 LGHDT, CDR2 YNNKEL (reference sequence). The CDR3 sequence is CASSQEPRETQYF.

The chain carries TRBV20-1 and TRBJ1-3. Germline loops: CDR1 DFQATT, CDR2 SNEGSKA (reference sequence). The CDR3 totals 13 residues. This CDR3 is CSAPDIAGNTIYF.

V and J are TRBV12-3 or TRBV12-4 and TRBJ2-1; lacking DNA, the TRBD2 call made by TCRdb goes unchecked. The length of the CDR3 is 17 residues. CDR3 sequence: CASSPGKGLAGRNEQFF.

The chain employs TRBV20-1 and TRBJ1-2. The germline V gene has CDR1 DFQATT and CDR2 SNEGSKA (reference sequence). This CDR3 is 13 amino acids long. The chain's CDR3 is CSARGQANYGYTF.

The CDR3 reads CASTITRGNSNQPQHF. The chain is built from TRBV6-1 and TRBJ1-5. This CDR3 comprises 16 residues. From germline, CDR1 is MNHNS and CDR2 SASEGT.

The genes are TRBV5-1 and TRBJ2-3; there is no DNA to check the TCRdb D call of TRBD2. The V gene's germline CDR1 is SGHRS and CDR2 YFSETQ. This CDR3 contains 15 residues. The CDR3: CASSLRAGSGDTQYF.

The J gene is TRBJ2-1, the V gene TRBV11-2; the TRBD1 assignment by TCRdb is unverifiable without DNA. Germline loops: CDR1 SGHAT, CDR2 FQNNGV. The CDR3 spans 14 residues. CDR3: CASSKGTGADEQFF.

CDR3 region: CASSSTGDRSPLHF. V is TRBV7-3 and J is TRBJ1-6; TCRdb gives TRBD1 as the D gene, but with no DNA this cannot be confirmed. The CDR3 totals 14 residues. From germline, CDR1 is SGHTA and CDR2 FQGTGA. Combining the CDR3 with reference TRBV7-3 and TRBJ1-6 gives the whole variable domain GAGVSQTPSNKVTEKGKYVELRCDPISGHTALYWYRQSLGQGPEFLIYFQGTGAADDSGLPNDRFFAVRPEGSVSTLKIQRTERGDSAVYLCASSSTGDRSPLHFGNGTRLTVT.

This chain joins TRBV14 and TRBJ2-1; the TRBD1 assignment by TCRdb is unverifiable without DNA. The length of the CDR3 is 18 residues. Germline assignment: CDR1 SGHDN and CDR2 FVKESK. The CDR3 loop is CASSPQGRTSWANNEQFF.

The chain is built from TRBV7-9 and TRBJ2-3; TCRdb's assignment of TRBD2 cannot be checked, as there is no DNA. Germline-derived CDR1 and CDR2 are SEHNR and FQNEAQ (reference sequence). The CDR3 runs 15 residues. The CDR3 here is CASTLLRPGTDTQYF.

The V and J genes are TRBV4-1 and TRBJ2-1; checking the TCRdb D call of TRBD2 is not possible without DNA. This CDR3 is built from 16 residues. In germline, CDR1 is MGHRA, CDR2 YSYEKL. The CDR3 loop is CASSLRGLADYNEQFF.

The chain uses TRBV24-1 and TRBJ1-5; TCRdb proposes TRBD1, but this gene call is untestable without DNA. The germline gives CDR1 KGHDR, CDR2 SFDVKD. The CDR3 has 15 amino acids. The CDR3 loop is CALVRGDFSNQPQHF.

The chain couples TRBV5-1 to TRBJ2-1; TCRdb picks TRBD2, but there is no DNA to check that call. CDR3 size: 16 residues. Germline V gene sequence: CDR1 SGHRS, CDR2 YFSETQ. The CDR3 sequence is CASSLVLAGSYNEQFF.

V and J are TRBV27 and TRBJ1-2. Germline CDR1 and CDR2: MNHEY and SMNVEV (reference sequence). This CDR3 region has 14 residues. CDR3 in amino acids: CASSPSPRAYGYTF.

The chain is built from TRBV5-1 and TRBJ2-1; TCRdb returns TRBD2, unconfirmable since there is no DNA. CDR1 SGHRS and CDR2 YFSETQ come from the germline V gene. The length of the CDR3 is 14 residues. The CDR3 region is CASSQLAIHNEQFF.

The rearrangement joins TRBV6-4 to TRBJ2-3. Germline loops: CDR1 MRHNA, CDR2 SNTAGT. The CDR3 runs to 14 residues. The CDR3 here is CASRSALGTDTQYF.

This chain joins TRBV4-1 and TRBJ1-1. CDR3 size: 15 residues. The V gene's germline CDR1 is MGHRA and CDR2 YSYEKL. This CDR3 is CASSQIGRSNTEAFF.

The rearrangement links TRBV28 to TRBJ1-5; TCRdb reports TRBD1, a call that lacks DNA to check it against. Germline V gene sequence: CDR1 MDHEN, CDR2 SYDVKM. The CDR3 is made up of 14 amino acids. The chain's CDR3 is CASTMGRGFQPQHF.

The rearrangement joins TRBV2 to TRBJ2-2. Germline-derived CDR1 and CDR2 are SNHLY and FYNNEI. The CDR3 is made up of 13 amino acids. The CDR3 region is CASSVIRTGELFF.

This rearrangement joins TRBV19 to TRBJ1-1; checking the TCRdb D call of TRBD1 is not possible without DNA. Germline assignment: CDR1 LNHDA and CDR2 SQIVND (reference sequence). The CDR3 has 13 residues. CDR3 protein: CASRRQVNTEAFF. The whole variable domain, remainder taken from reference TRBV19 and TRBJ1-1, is DGGITQSPKYLFRKEGQNVTLSCEQNLNHDAMYWYRQDPGQGLRLIYYSQIVNDFQKGDIAEGYSVSREKKESFPLTVTSAQKNPTAFYLCASRRQVNTEAFFGQGTRLTVV.

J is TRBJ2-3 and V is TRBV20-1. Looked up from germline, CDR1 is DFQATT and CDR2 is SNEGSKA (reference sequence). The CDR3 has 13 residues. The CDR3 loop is CSARGQLASTQYF.

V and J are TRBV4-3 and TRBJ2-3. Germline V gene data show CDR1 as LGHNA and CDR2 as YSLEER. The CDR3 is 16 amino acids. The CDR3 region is CASSQGFMASTDTQYF.

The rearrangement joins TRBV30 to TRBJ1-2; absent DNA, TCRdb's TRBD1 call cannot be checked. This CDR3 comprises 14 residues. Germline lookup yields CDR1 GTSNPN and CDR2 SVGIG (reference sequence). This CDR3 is CAGYRDPSNYGYTF. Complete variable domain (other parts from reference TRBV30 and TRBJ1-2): SQTIHQWPATLVQPVGSPLSLECTVEGTSNPNLYWYRQAAGRGLQLLFYSVGIGQISSEVPQNLSASRPQDRQFILSSKKLLLSDSGFYLCAGYRDPSNYGYTFGSGTRLTVV.

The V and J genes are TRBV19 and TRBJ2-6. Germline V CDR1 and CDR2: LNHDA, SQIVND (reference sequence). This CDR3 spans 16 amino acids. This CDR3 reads CASSIVREPGANVLTF. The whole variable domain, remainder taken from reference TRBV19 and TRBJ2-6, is DGGITQSPKYLFRKEGQNVTLSCEQNLNHDAMYWYRQDPGQGLRLIYYSQIVNDFQKGDIAEGYSVSREKKESFPLTVTSAQKNPTAFYLCASSIVREPGANVLTFGAGSRLTVL.

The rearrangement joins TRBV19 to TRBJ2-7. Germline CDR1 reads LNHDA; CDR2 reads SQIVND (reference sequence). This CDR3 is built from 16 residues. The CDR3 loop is CASSYSFDRASYEQYF.

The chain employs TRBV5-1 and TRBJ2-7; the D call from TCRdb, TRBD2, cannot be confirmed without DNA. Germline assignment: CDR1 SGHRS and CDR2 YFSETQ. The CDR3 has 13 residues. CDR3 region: CASSLAAGYEQYF.